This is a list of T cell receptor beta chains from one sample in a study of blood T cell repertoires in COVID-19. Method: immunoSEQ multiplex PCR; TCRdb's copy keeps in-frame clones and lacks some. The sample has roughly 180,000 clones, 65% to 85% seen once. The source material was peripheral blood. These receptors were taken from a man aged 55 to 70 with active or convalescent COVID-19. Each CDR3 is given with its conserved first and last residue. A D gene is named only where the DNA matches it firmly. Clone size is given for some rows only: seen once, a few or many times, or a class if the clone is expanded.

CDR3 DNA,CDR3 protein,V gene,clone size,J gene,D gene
TGTGCCAGCGTCGCGGGAACGGATGGCTACACCTTC,CASVAGTDGYTF,TRBV28,-,TRBJ1-2,-
TGTGCCAGCAGCTTGATCGGACAGACGAACACTGAAGCTTTCTTT,CASSLIGQTNTEAFF,TRBV5-4,-,TRBJ1-1,-
TGTGCCAGCACCTGGGGGCCTTACAATGAGCAGTTCTTC,CASTWGPYNEQFF,TRBV12-3/TRBV12-4,-,TRBJ2-1,-
TGTGCCAGCAGCTCCTGGGCGCGCCCCTACGAGCAGTACTTC,CASSSWARPYEQYF,TRBV5-6,few,TRBJ2-7,-
TGTGCCAGCAGCCGCAGCTCCTACAATGAGCAGTTCTTC,CASSRSSYNEQFF,TRBV3-1/TRBV3-2,few,TRBJ2-1,-
TGTGCCAGCAGCCCAGGACAGGGCACTGAAGCTTTCTTT,CASSPGQGTEAFF,TRBV9,-,TRBJ1-1,TRBD1
TGCGCCAGCAGTGAGAGGGGGAGCACAGATACGCAGTATTTT,CASSERGSTDTQYF,TRBV10-1,-,TRBJ2-3,-
TGCGCCAGCAGCCAAGATCAGTCTTGGGACAGGGGCACAGATACGCAGTATTTT,CASSQDQSWDRGTDTQYF,TRBV4-3,few,TRBJ2-3,TRBD1
TGTGCCACTTCGGACAGGGGGGACACTGAAGCTTTCTTT,CATSDRGDTEAFF,TRBV19,-,TRBJ1-1,TRBD1
TGTGCCAGCAGCTTAGGGACAGAAGAGACCCAGTACTTC,CASSLGTEETQYF,TRBV7-2,-,TRBJ2-5,-
TGTGCCAGCAGCTCCCTGGCGGGAGTCCACGAGCAGTACTTC,CASSSLAGVHEQYF,TRBV7-2,-,TRBJ2-7,TRBD2
TGTGCCAGCAGTGACCGGGACTGGGGCAATCAGCCCCAGCATTTT,CASSDRDWGNQPQHF,TRBV2,-,TRBJ1-5,-
TGTGCCAGCAGTCCGACAGCAATCTACGAGCAGTACTTC,CASSPTAIYEQYF,TRBV6-2/TRBV6-3,-,TRBJ2-7,-
TGTGCCAGCAGTCGTCCCGGGACTATCCTCACAGATACGCAGTATTTT,CASSRPGTILTDTQYF,TRBV2,-,TRBJ2-3,TRBD2
TGTGCCAGCAGTCCCCAGGGGGCGGGATCCTACAATGAGCAGTTCTTC,CASSPQGAGSYNEQFF,TRBV14,-,TRBJ2-1,TRBD1
TGTGCCAGCAGACACACAGGGTGGGACGAGCAGTACTTC,CASRHTGWDEQYF,TRBV6-4,-,TRBJ2-7,-
TGTGCCAGCAGCTCTCTACCTAGGGGCCGGTATGGCTACACCTTC,CASSSLPRGRYGYTF,TRBV11-2,-,TRBJ1-2,-
TGTGCCAGCAGTCTCCGCCCCTTTTCAGGGGGGAAGGAGACCCAGTACTTC,CASSLRPFSGGKETQYF,TRBV2,-,TRBJ2-5,-
TGTGCCAGCAGTTTAAAGCAGGCCACCTACGAGCAGTACTTC,CASSLKQATYEQYF,TRBV28,-,TRBJ2-7,-
TGTGCCAGCAGTTTTTCCCCGGGCACTGAAGCTTTCTTT,CASSFSPGTEAFF,TRBV28,-,TRBJ1-1,-
TGTGCCAGCAGCCCTTCCTGGACTAGCAGGGAGACCCAGTACTTC,CASSPSWTSRETQYF,TRBV7-7,-,TRBJ2-5,TRBD2
TGTGCCAGCAGTTACTCGGGCACCAGCACAGATACGCAGTATTTT,CASSYSGTSTDTQYF,TRBV6-5,-,TRBJ2-3,-
TGCGCCAGCAGCCAAGATTGGGCTAGCGGGAGTTATGAGCAGTTCTTC,CASSQDWASGSYEQFF,TRBV4-3,-,TRBJ2-1,TRBD2
TGTGCCACCAGTGATCTATCCAGAGGGCTTGAAGCTTTCTTT,CATSDLSRGLEAFF,TRBV24-1,once,TRBJ1-1,-
TGTGCCTGGGCCCCGGGCAGGGCCCCTAATGAAAAACTGTTTTTT,CAWAPGRAPNEKLFF,TRBV30,-,TRBJ1-4,-
TGTGCCAGCAGTCGTTCGGGACAGGAAGCCTACGAGCAGTACTTC,CASSRSGQEAYEQYF,TRBV4-2,-,TRBJ2-7,TRBD1
TGTGCCACCAAAGAGGAGAAGGGTGCGGGGTCGCTCTTCAATGAGCAGTTCTTC,CATKEEKGAGSLFNEQFF,TRBV15,-,TRBJ2-1,-
TGTGCCAGCAGTCTCCTAGCGGGAGGAGAGACCCAGTACTTC,CASSLLAGGETQYF,TRBV28,-,TRBJ2-5,TRBD2
TGTGCCAGCAGTTTAGGCCGCAACTATGGCTACACCTTC,CASSLGRNYGYTF,TRBV27,-,TRBJ1-2,-
TGTGCCACCCCAGCCGACAGGGGGTCCAATCAGCCCCAGCATTTT,CATPADRGSNQPQHF,TRBV24-1,-,TRBJ1-5,TRBD1
TGTGCCAGCAGCTTGGTGGGCAGGAACCCCGCAGATACGCAGTATTTT,CASSLVGRNPADTQYF,TRBV5-4,-,TRBJ2-3,-
TGTGCCAGCAGCCAAGACAGGGGGCAGGGTGGCTACACCTTC,CASSQDRGQGGYTF,TRBV7-2,-,TRBJ1-2,TRBD1
TGTGCCAGCAGCCCCTCTGTACTTACGCAGTATTTT,CASSPSVLTQYF,TRBV21-1,-,TRBJ2-3,-
TGTGCCAGCAGTTTAAAGGGGGACACTGAAGCTTTCTTT,CASSLKGDTEAFF,TRBV12-3/TRBV12-4,-,TRBJ1-1,-
TGTGCCAGCAGCCGGAGCTTAGGGAGGGCTGAAGCTTTCTTT,CASSRSLGRAEAFF,TRBV28,-,TRBJ1-1,-
TGCAGTGCTAGTCGAGGGCAGGCCCGCGCCGGGGAGCTGTTTTTT,CSASRGQARAGELFF,TRBV20-1,-,TRBJ2-2,-
TGTGCCAGCAGCCCGGGACAGGGGGCTTACGAGCAGTACTTC,CASSPGQGAYEQYF,TRBV7-9,few,TRBJ2-7,TRBD1
TGTGCCTGGAGCTTCGGCTACGAGCAGTACTTC,CAWSFGYEQYF,TRBV30,many,TRBJ2-7,-
TGTGCCAGCAGCTTGGGACACTCGAACACTGAAGCTTTCTTT,CASSLGHSNTEAFF,TRBV7-3,-,TRBJ1-1,-
TGTGCCAGCAGCCCCGCAGGGGGCCTCCGGGGTGGTACGCAGTATTTT,CASSPAGGLRGGTQYF,TRBV7-3,-,TRBJ2-3,TRBD1
TGCAGTGCCCGGACAGGGGAAGGCTACACCTTC,CSARTGEGYTF,TRBV20-1,-,TRBJ1-2,TRBD1
TGTGCCAGTAGGATAGGACAGTCCAATCAGCCCCAGCATTTT,CASRIGQSNQPQHF,TRBV19,-,TRBJ1-5,-
TGTGCCAGCAGCTTAGCGGGACAGGCAACAGCTAACTATGGCTACACCTTC,CASSLAGQATANYGYTF,TRBV7-9,-,TRBJ1-2,TRBD1
TGTGCCAGCTCACCAAAAGCCCAGGGCTACATGAACACTGAAGCTTTCTTT,CASSPKAQGYMNTEAFF,TRBV18,-,TRBJ1-1,-
TGCGCCAGCAGTCACCTGACGGACAGGGAGCGCAGTGAGCAGTTCTTC,CASSHLTDRERSEQFF,TRBV23-1,-,TRBJ2-1,TRBD1
TGTGCCAGCAGCGTAGGACTTTCGACTAATGAAAAACTGTTTTTT,CASSVGLSTNEKLFF,TRBV9,once,TRBJ1-4,-
TGTGCCAGCAGGGGTTTTTCAGAGACCCAGTACTTC,CASRGFSETQYF,TRBV19,-,TRBJ2-5,-
TGTGCCAGTAGGGCGGGAGGGCGAAATGAGCAGTTCTTC,CASRAGGRNEQFF,TRBV19,-,TRBJ2-1,TRBD2
TGTGCCAGCAGCCGATCCGTCCCTCAGCGAGGGAATGAGCAGTTCTTC,CASSRSVPQRGNEQFF,TRBV7-9,-,TRBJ2-1,-
TGTGCCAGCAGTTCCCAGGGGAGAAAACTGTTTTTT,CASSSQGRKLFF,TRBV28,-,TRBJ1-4,-
TGTGCCAGCAGCTTACGAGGACAGACTAATGAAAAACTGTTTTTT,CASSLRGQTNEKLFF,TRBV7-2,-,TRBJ1-4,-